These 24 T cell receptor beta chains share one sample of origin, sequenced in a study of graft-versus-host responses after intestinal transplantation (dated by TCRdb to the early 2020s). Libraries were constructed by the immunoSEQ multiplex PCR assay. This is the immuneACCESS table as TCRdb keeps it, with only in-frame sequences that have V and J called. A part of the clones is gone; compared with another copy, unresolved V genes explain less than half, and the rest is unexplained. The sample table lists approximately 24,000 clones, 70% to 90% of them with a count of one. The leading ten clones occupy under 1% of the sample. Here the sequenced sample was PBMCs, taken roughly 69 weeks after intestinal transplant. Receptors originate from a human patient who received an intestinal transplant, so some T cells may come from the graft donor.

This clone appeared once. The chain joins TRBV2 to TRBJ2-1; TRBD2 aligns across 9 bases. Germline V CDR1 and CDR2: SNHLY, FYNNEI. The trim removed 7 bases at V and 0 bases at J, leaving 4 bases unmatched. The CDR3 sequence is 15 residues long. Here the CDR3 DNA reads TGTGCCAGCACCCTAGCGGGAATCTCCTACAATGAGCAGTTCTTC. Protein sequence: CASTLAGISYNEQFF.

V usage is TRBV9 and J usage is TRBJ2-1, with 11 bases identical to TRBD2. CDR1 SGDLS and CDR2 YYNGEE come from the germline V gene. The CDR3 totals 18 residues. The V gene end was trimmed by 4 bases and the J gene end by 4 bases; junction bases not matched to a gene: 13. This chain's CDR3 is CASSPLAGGPGIYNEQFF. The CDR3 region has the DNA TGTGCCAGCAGCCCCCTAGCGGGAGGCCCGGGCATTTACAATGAGCAGTTCTTC.

The CDR3, as DNA: TGTGCCAGCAGGGGGATTAAGGCGAGGAGGGATGAGCAGTTCTTC. Residues: CASRGIKARRDEQFF. The rearrangement links TRBV7-8 to TRBJ2-1, with a weak D call TRBD2 (6 bases). Germline V CDR1 and CDR2: SGHVS, FQNEAQ. Trimming pared 6 bases from V and 8 bases from J, leaving 20 bases between. There are 15 residues in the CDR3.

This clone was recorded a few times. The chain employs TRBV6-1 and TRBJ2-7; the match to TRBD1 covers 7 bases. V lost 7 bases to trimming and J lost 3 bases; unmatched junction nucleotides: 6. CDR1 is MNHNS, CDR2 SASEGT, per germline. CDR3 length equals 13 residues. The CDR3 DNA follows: TGTGCCAGCACTCCGACAGGGAGCTACGAGCAGTACTTC. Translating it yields CASTPTGSYEQYF.

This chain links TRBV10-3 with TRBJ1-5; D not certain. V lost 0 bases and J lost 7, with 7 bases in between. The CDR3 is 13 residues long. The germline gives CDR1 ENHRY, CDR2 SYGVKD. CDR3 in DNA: TGTGCCATCAGTGAGTCGATGTCACAGCCCCAGCATTTT. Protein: CAISESMSQPQHF.

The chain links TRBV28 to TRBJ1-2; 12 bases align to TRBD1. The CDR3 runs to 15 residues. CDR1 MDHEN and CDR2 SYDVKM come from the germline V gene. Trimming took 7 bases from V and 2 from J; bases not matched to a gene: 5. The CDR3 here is CASNPGTGGNYGYTF. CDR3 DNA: TGTGCCAGCAACCCCGGGACAGGGGGCAACTATGGCTACACCTTC.

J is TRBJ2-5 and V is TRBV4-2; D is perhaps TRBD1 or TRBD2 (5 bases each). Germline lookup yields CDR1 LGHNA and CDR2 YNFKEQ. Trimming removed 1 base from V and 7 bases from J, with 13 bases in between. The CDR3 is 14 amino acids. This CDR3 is CASSQATGGGTQYF. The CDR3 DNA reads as TGTGCCAGCAGCCAAGCAACGGGTGGGGGGACCCAGTACTTC.

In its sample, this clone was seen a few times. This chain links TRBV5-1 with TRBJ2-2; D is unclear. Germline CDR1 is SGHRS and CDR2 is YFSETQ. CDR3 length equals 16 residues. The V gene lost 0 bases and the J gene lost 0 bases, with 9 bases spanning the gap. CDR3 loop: CASSLGTFANTGELFF. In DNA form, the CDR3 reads TGCGCCAGCAGCTTGGGCACGTTCGCGAACACCGGGGAGCTGTTTTTT.

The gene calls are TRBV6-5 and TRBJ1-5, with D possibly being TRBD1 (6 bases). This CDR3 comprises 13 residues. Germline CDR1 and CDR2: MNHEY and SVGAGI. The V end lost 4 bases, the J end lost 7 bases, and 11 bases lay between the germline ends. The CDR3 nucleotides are TGTGCCAGCAGTTCTACAGGGAACCAGCCCCAGCATTTT. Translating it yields CASSSTGNQPQHF.

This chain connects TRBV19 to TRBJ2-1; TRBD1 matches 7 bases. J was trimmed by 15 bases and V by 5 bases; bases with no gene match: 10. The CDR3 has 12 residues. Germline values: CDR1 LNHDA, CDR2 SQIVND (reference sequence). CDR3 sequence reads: CASSGTVIQPFF. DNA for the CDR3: TGTGCCAGTAGTGGGACAGTAATTCAACCGTTCTTC.

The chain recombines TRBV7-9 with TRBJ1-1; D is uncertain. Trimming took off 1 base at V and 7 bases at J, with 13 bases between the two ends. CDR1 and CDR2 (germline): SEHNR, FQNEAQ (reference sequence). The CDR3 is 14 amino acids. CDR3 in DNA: TGTGCCAGCAGCTTAGTCTTTCCCAGTAGTGAAGCTTTCTTT. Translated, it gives CASSLVFPSSEAFF.

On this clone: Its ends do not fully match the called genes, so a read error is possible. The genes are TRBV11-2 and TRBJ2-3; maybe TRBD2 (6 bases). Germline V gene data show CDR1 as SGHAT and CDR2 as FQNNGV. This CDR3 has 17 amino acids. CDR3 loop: CASCLPTFPGLTDTQYF. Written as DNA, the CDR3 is TGTGCCAGCTGCTTGCCCACCTTCCCGGGACTCACAGATACGCAGTATTTT.

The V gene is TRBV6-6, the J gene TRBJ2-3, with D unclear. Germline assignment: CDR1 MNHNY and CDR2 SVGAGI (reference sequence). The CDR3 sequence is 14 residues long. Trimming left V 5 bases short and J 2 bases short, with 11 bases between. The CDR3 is CASSLPDLTDTQYF. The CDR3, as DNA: TGTGCCAGCAGTCTTCCGGACCTCACAGATACGCAGTATTTT.

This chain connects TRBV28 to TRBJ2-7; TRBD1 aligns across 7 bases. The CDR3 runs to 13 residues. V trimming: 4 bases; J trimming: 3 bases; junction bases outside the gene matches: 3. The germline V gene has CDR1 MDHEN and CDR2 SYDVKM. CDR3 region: CASSSGQNYEQYF. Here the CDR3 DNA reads TGTGCCAGCAGTTCGGGACAGAACTACGAGCAGTACTTC.

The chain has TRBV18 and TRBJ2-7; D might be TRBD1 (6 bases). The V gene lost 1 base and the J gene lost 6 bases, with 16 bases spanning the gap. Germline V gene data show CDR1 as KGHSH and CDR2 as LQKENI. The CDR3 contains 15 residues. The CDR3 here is CASSPQSGGGGEQYF. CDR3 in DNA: TGTGCCAGCTCACCACAGTCTGGGGGCGGAGGCGAGCAGTACTTC.

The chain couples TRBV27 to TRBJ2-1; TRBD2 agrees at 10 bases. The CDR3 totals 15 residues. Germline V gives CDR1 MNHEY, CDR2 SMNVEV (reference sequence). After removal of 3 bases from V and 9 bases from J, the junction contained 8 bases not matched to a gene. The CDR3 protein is CASSFGLAEGSEQFF. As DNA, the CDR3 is TGTGCCAGCAGTTTCGGACTAGCGGAAGGGAGTGAGCAGTTCTTC.

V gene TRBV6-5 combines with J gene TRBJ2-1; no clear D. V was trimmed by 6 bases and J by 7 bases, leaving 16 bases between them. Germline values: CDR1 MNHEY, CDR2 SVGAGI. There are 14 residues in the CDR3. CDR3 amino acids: CASSPTFWVNEQFF. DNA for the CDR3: TGTGCCAGCAGCCCCACGTTTTGGGTAAATGAGCAGTTCTTC.

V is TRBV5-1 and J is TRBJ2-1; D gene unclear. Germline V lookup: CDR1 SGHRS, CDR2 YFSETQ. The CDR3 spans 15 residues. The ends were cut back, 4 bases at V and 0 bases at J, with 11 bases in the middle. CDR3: CASSRTASSYNEQFF. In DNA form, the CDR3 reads TGCGCCAGCAGCCGAACGGCATCCTCCTACAATGAGCAGTTCTTC.

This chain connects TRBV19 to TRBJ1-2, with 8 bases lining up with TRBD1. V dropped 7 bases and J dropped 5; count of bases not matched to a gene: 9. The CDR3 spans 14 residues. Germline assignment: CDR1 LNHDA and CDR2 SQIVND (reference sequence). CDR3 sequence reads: CASTADRGSYGYTF. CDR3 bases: TGTGCCAGTACCGCAGACAGGGGCTCATATGGCTACACCTTC.

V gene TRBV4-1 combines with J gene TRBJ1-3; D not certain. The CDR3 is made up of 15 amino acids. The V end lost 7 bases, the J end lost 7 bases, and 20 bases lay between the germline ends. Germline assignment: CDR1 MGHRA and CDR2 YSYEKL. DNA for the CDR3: TGCGCCAGCATAGACTACTGGGAGTGGAGTAACACCATATATTTT. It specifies CASIDYWEWSNTIYF.

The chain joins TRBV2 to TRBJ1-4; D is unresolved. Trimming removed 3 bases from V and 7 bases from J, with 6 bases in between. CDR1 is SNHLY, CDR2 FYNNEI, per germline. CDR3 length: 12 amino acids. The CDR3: CASSDESEKLFF. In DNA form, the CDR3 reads TGTGCCAGCAGTGATGAGAGTGAAAAACTGTTTTTT. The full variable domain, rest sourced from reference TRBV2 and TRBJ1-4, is EPEVTQTPSHQVTQMGQEVILRCVPISNHLYFYWYRQILGQKVEFLVSFYNNEISEKSEIFDDQFSVERPDGSNFTLKIRSTKLEDSAMYFCASSDESEKLFFGSGTQLSVL.

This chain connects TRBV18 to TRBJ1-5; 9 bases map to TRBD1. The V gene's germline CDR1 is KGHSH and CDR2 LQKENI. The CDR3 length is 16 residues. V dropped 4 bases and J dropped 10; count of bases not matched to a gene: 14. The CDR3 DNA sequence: TGTGCCAGCTCACTCTCTTTGCCGGGACAGGGAAATCCCCAGCATTTT. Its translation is CASSLSLPGQGNPQHF.

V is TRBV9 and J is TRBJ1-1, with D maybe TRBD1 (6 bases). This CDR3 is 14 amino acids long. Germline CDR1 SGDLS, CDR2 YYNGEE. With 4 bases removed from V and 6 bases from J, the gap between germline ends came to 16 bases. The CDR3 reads CASSPRTGTSEAFF. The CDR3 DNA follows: TGTGCCAGCAGCCCACGAACAGGGACCTCTGAAGCTTTCTTT.

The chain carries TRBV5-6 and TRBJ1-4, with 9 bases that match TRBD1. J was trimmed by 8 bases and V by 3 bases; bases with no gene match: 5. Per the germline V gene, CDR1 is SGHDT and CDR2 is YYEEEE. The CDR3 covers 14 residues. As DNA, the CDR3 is TGTGCCAGCAGCTGGACAGGGGCCAGCGAAAAACTGTTTTTT. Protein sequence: CASSWTGASEKLFF.